Sequencing of this T cell receptor (beta chain) was carried out in a study of graft-versus-host responses after intestinal transplantation. Whole-study context: Grafts were multivisceral, liver-intestinal, or isolated intestinal. All recipients got anti-thymocyte globulin induction, then tacrolimus and steroids for about 3 years.

Germline trimming cut 8 bases from V and 4 bases from J; bases unmatched to any gene: 2. The length of the CDR3 is 14 residues. From germline, CDR1 is LNHDA and CDR2 SQIVND (reference sequence). General study results and limits: Allografts of patients with graft-donor T cell macrochimerism showed high graft-versus-host to host-versus-graft clone ratios. Early declines in HvG clones that occurred post-transplant were associated with peak circulating GvH clone levels.

As to this clone: The antigen is not known.

The protocol was immunoSEQ multiplex PCR, while the TCRdb copy is restricted to in-frame clones and leaves out a portion. The sample has about 98,000 clones, around 86% seen once; the top ten hold approximately 1.4%. This TCR was sampled from a human patient who received an intestinal transplant, so some T cells may come from the graft donor. The gene calls are TRBV19 and TRBJ2-3; 14 bases are a match to TRBD2. This specimen was PBMCs, taken 255 days after intestinal transplant. CDR3 sequence reads: CASAGLAGADTQYF. CDR3 nucleotides: TGTGCCAGTGCGGGACTAGCGGGGGCAGATACGCAGTATTTT.